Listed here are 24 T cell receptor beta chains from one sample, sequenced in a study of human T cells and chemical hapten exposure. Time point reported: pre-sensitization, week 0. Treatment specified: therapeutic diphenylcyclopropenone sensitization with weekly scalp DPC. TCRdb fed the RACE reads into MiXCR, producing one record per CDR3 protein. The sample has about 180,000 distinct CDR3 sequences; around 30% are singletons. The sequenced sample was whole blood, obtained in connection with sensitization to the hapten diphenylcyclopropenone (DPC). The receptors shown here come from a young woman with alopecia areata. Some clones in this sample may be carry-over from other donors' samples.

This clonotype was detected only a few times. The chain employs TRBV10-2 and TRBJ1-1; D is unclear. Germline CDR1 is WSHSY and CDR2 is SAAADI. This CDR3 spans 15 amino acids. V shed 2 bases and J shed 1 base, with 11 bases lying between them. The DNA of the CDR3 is TGCGCCAGCAGTGAGATCTTGTCTGAGAACACTGAAGCTTTCTTT. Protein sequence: CASSEILSENTEAFF.

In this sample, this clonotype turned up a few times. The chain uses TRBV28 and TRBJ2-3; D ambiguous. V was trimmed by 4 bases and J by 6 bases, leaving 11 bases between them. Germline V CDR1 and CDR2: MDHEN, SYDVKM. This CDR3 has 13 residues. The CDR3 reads CASSSRVMDTQYF. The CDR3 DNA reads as TGTGCCAGCAGTTCGCGTGTTATGGATACGCAGTATTTT.

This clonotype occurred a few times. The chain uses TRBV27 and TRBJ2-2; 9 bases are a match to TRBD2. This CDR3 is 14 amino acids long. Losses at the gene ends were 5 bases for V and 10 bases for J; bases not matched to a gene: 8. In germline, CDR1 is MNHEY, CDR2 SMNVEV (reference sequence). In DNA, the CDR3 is TGTGCCAGCAGTACGTCTAGCGGGGTGAAGGAGCTGTTTTTT. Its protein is CASSTSSGVKELFF.

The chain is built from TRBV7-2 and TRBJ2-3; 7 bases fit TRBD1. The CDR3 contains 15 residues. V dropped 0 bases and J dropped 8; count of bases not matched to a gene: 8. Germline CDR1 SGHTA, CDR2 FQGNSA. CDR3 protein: CASSLALRGLGTQYF. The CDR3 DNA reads TGTGCCAGCAGCTTAGCGCTTAGGGGGCTGGGTACGCAGTATTTT.

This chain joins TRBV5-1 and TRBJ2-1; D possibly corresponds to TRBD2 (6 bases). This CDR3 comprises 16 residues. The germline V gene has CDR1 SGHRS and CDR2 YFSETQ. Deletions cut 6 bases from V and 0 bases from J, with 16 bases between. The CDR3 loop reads CASTLGVGSSYNEQFF. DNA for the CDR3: TGCGCCAGCACCCTGGGAGTCGGGAGCTCCTACAATGAGCAGTTCTTC.

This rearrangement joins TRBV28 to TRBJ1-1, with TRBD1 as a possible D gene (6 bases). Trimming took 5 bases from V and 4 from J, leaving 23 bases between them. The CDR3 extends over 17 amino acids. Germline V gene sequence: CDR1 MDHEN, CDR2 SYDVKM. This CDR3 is CASSLKFESRTATEAFF. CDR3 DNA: TGTGCCAGCAGTCTAAAATTTGAAAGTAGGACAGCCACTGAAGCTTTCTTT.

The CDR3 reads CASSQDALAGNEQFF. The CDR3, as DNA: TGCGCCAGCAGCCAAGACGCGCTAGCGGGCAATGAGCAGTTCTTC. This chain links TRBV4-3 with TRBJ2-1; 8 bases match TRBD2. The CDR3 sequence is 15 residues long. Looked up from germline, CDR1 is LGHNA and CDR2 is YSLEER. Trimming took 0 bases from V and 6 from J; bases not matched to a gene: 4.

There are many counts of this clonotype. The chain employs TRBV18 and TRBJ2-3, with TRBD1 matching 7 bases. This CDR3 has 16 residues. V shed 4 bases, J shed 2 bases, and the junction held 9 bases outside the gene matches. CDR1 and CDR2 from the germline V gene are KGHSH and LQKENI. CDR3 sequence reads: CASSRAMTGITDTQYF. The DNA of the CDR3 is TGTGCCAGCTCACGAGCGATGACAGGGATCACAGATACGCAGTATTTT.

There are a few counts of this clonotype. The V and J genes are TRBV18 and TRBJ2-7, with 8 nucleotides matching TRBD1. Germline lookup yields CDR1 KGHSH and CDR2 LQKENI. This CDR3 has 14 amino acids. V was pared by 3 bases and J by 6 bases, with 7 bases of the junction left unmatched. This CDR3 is CASSPFDRGGEQYF. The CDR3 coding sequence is TGTGCCAGCTCACCTTTCGACAGGGGAGGCGAGCAGTACTTC.

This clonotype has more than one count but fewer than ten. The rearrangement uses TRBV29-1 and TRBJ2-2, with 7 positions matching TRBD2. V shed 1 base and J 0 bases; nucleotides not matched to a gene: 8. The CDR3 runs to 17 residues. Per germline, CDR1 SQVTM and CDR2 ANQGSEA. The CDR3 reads CSVEGAAGRTNTGELFF. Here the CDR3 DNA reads TGCAGCGTTGAAGGGGCAGCGGGGAGAACGAACACCGGGGAGCTGTTTTTT.

The CDR3 nucleotides are TGTGCCAGCAGTTTATTATGGACAAAGTTCAATCAGCCCCAGCATTTT. Amino acids: CASSLLWTKFNQPQHF. V usage is TRBV28 and J usage is TRBJ1-5; weak D call: TRBD1 (5 bases). The CDR3 is 16 residues long. The ends were cut back, 1 base at V and 3 bases at J, with 13 bases in the middle. Germline lookup yields CDR1 MDHEN and CDR2 SYDVKM.

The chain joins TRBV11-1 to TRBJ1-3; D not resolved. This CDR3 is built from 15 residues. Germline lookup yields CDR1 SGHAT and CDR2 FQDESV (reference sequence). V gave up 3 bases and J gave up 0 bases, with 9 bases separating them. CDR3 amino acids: CASSFRPSSGNTIYF. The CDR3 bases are TGTGCCAGCAGCTTCAGACCGAGCTCTGGAAACACCATATATTTT.

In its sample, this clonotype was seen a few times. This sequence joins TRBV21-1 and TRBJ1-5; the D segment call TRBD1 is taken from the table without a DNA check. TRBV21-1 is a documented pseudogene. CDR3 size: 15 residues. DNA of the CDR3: TGTGCCAGCACCAATGGACAGGGTAGTAATCAGCCCCAGCATTTT. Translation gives CASTNGQGSNQPQHF.

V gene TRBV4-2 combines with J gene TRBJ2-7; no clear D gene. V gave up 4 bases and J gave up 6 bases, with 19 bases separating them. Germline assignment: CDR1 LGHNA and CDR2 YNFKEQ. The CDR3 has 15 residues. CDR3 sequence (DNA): TGTGCCAGCAGCCCCAAAAGTCCAGTTCCGTCCGAGCAGTACTTC. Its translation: CASSPKSPVPSEQYF.

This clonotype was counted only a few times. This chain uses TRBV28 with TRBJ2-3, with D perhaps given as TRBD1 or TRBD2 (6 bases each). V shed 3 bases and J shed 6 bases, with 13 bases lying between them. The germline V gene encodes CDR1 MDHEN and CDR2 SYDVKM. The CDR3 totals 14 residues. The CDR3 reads CASSFLGGRDTQYF. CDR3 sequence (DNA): TGTGCCAGCAGTTTTCTGGGGGGCCGTGATACGCAGTATTTT.

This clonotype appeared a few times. CDR3 nucleotides: TGTGCCAGCAGTTTAATTATGCGGACTTTAGACAATGAGCAGTTCTTC. It yields the protein CASSLIMRTLDNEQFF. The rearrangement joins TRBV28 to TRBJ2-1; perhaps TRBD2 as D (5 bases). Trimming stripped 2 bases from V and 5 bases from J, with 16 bases between. CDR3 length: 16 amino acids. CDR1 is MDHEN, CDR2 SYDVKM, per germline.

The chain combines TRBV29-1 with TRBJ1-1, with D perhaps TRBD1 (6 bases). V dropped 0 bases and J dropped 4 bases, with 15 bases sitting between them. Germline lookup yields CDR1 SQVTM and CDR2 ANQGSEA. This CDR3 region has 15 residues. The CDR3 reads CSVEDIGQGGTEAFF. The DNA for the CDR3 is TGCAGCGTTGAAGATATAGGACAAGGGGGCACTGAAGCTTTCTTT.

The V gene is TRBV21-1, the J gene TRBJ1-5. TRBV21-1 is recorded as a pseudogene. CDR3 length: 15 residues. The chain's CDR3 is CASSKESYSNQPQHF. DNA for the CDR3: TGTGCCAGCAGCAAGGAGAGCTATAGCAATCAGCCCCAGCATTTT.

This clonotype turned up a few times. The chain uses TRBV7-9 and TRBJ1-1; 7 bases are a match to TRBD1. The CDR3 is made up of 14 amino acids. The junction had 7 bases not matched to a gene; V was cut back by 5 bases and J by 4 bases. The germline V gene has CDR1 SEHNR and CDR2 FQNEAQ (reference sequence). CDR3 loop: CASSIDRDRTEAFF. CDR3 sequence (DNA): TGTGCCAGCAGCATAGACAGGGACCGCACTGAAGCTTTCTTT.

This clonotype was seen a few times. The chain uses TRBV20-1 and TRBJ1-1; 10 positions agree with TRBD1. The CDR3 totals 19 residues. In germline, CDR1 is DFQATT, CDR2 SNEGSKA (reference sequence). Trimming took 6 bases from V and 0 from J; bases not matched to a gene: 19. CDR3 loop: CSAPRSLRDRGLVNTEAFF. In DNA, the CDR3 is TGCAGTGCACCCCGATCGTTGCGGGACAGGGGTTTAGTGAACACTGAAGCTTTCTTT.

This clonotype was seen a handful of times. The CDR3 nucleotides are TGTGCCATCAGTGGGGCAGAGGGGACTGAAGCTTTCTTT. It translates to CAISGAEGTEAFF. The V gene is TRBV10-3, the J gene TRBJ1-1; a possible D gene is TRBD1 (5 bases). Germline V lookup: CDR1 ENHRY, CDR2 SYGVKD. V lost 4 bases and J lost 5, with 11 bases in between. The CDR3 is 13 residues long.

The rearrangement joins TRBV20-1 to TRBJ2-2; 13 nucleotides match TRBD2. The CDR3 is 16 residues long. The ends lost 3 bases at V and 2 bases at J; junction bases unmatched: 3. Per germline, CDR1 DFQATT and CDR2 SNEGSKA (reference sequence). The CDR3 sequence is CSASGLAGANTGELFF. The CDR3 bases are TGCAGTGCTAGCGGACTAGCGGGAGCCAACACCGGGGAGCTGTTTTTT.

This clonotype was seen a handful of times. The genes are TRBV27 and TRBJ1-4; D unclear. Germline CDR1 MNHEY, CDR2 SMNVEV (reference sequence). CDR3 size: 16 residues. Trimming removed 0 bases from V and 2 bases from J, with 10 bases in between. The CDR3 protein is CASSLSAPWTNEKLFF. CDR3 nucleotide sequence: TGTGCCAGCAGTTTATCTGCGCCCTGGACTAATGAAAAACTGTTTTTT.

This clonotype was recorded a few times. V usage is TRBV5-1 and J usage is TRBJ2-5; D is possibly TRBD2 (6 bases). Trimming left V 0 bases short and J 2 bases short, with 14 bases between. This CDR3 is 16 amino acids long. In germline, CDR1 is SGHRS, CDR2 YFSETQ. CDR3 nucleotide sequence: TGCGCCAGCAGCTTGGCGGCGGGATACACTCAAGAGACCCAGTACTTC. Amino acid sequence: CASSLAAGYTQETQYF.